This T cell receptor (beta chain) comes out of a study of CD8+ T cells in alopecia areata. General study results and limits: Researchers report lesional scalp, most notably alopecia totalis/universalis, outstripped normal scalp in clonality.

The germline CDR1 and CDR2 sequences are ENHRY and SYGVKD. The CDR3 is 13 residues long. V was shortened by 11 bases and J by 5 bases, with 18 bases between the two germline ends. About this clone itself: Its antigen is undetermined.

Treatment here: oral pan-JAK inhibitor, 5-10 mg twice daily. Both peripheral blood and punch biopsies of lesional scalp skin were obtained from patients who had alopecia areata. Extraction of RNA preceded its reverse transcription into cDNA, which served as the sequencing template. Only in-frame clones appear in the TCRdb table, and some are missing; sequencing was by immunoSEQ multiplex PCR. The sample includes 95,000 to 100,000 clones, 55% to 75% of them seen just once. The V and J genes are TRBV10-3 and TRBJ1-2; TRBD1 might be the D (6 bases). Sequencing was performed on CD8+ T cells sorted from blood, taken at approximately week 60, from a patient treated with tofacitinib. This receptor was obtained from a human donor with alopecia areata. CDR3 sequence reads: CASTPGDAYGYTF. As DNA, the CDR3 is TGTGCCTCGACTCCAGGGGACGCATATGGCTACACCTTC.